The clone carrying this T cell receptor (beta chain) occurred many times. This sample stems from a study of human T cells and chemical hapten exposure. For the study at large: Investigators sensitized about 2 cm by about 2 cm of upper inner arm skin with 2% DPC. Minor volume differences among pooled libraries chiefly drove per-sample TCR yield variation.

Indicated time point: pre-sensitization, week 0. The sample's treatment: therapeutic diphenylcyclopropenone sensitization with weekly scalp DPC. Prior to application of each patch test, blood was drawn. TCRdb re-analysed the RACE reads in MiXCR, keeping a single row per CDR3 protein. The data contain roughly 100,000 distinct CDR3 sequences, 10% to 12% of them singletons. The CDR3 has 12 amino acids. Looked up from germline, CDR1 is LGHDT and CDR2 is YNNKEL (reference sequence). The germline V and J ends were trimmed by 0 bases and 8 bases, with 7 bases remaining between them. The genes are TRBV3-1 and TRBJ1-1; D gene uncertain. Material: whole blood, obtained in connection with sensitization to the hapten diphenylcyclopropenone (DPC). This sequence originates from a woman in her sixties with alopecia areata. Some clones in this sample may be carry-over from other donors' samples. The chain's CDR3 is CASSQDPTEAFF. Here the CDR3 DNA reads TGTGCCAGCAGCCAAGACCCGACGGAAGCTTTCTTT.